This is a list of T cell receptor beta chains from one sample in a study of T cell responses to AZD1222 COVID-19 vaccine. Data came from immunoSEQ multiplex PCR; TCRdb stores just in-frame clones and leaves some out. Of over 200,000 clones in the sample, about 94% were seen once. The starting material was peripheral blood, obtained 28 days after the second dose of the MenACWY control vaccine. The receptors were sampled from an adult who received the MenACWY meningococcal vaccine as a control. The CDR3 runs from the conserved cysteine through the conserved F or W. The D gene is left open where the match is weak. Size is omitted from some rows. Given values are once, few, many or a class for expanded clones.

v_gene	j_gene	d_gene	abundance	CDR3nt	CDR3aa
TRBV5-5	TRBJ2-7	.	.	TGTGCCAGCAGCTCCCCGATCTCCTCCTACGAGCAGTACTTC	CASSSPISSYEQYF
TRBV6-6	TRBJ1-1	.	.	TGTGCCAGCAGTTACGCGGAGGGTTCCCCTGAAGCTTTCTTT	CASSYAEGSPEAFF
TRBV9	TRBJ1-3	.	.	TGTGCCAGCAGCCCAACACAGGGAGCCGGCTCTGGAAACACCATATATTTT	CASSPTQGAGSGNTIYF
TRBV5-5	TRBJ1-4	.	.	TGTGCCAGCAGCGTCGGCGGCGAAAAACTGTTTTTT	CASSVGGEKLFF
TRBV7-9	TRBJ2-2	TRBD1	.	TGTGCCAGCAGATGGAGGGGACAGGGGATATCCGGGGAGCTGTTTTTT	CASRWRGQGISGELFF
TRBV20-1	TRBJ2-4	.	.	TGCAGTGCTAGTTGGCAAGACATTCAGTACTTC	CSASWQDIQYF
TRBV6-6	TRBJ2-7	TRBD1	.	TGTGCCAGCAGTGGGACAGGGGGTTCCTCCTACGAGCAGTACTTC	CASSGTGGSSYEQYF
TRBV7-9	TRBJ2-7	.	once	TGTGCCAGCAGCTCGCCCGGGGAAGTTTACTACGAGCAGTACTTC	CASSSPGEVYYEQYF
TRBV28	TRBJ1-1	.	.	TGTGCCAGCAGCTCCCCGGGGGGGAGGAACACTGAAGCTTTCTTT	CASSSPGGRNTEAFF
TRBV6-5	TRBJ2-2	.	.	TGTGCCAGCACCCAGGGGTCCGGGGAGCTGTTTTTT	CASTQGSGELFF
TRBV2	TRBJ2-7	TRBD1	.	TGTGCCAGCAGCGACAGGGGGTATTTTTACGAGCAGTACTTC	CASSDRGYFYEQYF
TRBV21-1	TRBJ1-4	.	.	TGTGCCGGGCTTGGTTCGTATGTGGGGCGAAGGGAAAAACTGTTTTTT	CAGLGSYVGRREKLFF
TRBV28	TRBJ1-1	.	once	TGTGCCAGCAGTTCAGGGACTGAAGCTTTCTTT	CASSSGTEAFF
TRBV2	TRBJ1-4	.	.	TGTGCCAGCGAGTCGCGGGGTGAAAAACTGTTTTTT	CASESRGEKLFF
TRBV7-2	TRBJ1-3	TRBD1	.	TGTGCCAGCAGCCAAGCGAGAACAGGGGACGGAAACACCATATATTTT	CASSQARTGDGNTIYF
TRBV18	TRBJ2-1	TRBD2	.	TGTGCCAGCTCACCACTGGCTAGCGGGGGTTACAATGAGCAGTTCTTC	CASSPLASGGYNEQFF
TRBV5-6	TRBJ2-1	TRBD2	once	TGTGCCAGCAGTTTAACAGCGGGGGAGCAGTTCTTC	CASSLTAGEQFF
TRBV6-2/TRBV6-3	TRBJ1-1	TRBD1	.	TGTGCCAGCACCCCCGACAGGGTATCAGCTTTCTTT	CASTPDRVSAFF
TRBV14	TRBJ1-2	.	.	TGTGCCAGCAGCCAGGATAGTTATGGCTACACCTTC	CASSQDSYGYTF
TRBV19	TRBJ1-6	.	.	TGTGCCAGTAGTCCCATAACGGGAAATTCACCCCTCCACTTT	CASSPITGNSPLHF
TRBV3-1/TRBV3-2	TRBJ2-5	.	.	TGTGCCAGCAGCCAAGGGGACTCTGAGACCCAGTACTTC	CASSQGDSETQYF
TRBV30	TRBJ2-7	.	.	TGTGCCTGGAGTTTCCTGGACCGCGGCGAGCAGTACTTC	CAWSFLDRGEQYF
TRBV7-9	TRBJ1-3	.	.	TGTGCCAGCAGCACAGGACAGTCTGGAAACACCATATATTTT	CASSTGQSGNTIYF
TRBV28	TRBJ1-4	.	.	TGTGCCAGCAGCAAACAGGGAGGGAATGAAAAACTGTTTTTT	CASSKQGGNEKLFF
TRBV2	TRBJ1-2	.	.	TGTGCCAGCGGAGGAGGGGGCTACACCTTC	CASGGGGYTF
TRBV7-3	TRBJ2-3	TRBD2	.	TGTGCCAGCAGCTTTAGCGGGGGGGCAGCAGATACGCAGTATTTT	CASSFSGGAADTQYF
TRBV19	TRBJ1-2	.	once	TGTGCCAGTAGTATTAACAGGGAATTTGACTATGGCTACACCTTC	CASSINREFDYGYTF
TRBV27	TRBJ2-7	.	once	TGTGCCAGCAGTTTAGCGGGCCTCTCCTACGAGCAGTACTTC	CASSLAGLSYEQYF
TRBV30	TRBJ1-1	.	.	TGTGCCTGGAGTCTCAAGGGTGGTGTGAACACTGAAGCTTTCTTT	CAWSLKGGVNTEAFF
TRBV4-3	TRBJ2-7	.	.	TGCGCCAGCAGCCAAGATTATGGAACAGGGCTGATCTACGAGCAGTACTTC	CASSQDYGTGLIYEQYF
TRBV5-4	TRBJ2-7	TRBD2	.	TGTGCCAGCAGCTCCGGGACTAGCGGGGCGGCGAGCTACGAGCAGTACTTC	CASSSGTSGAASYEQYF
TRBV28	TRBJ1-4	.	once	TGTGCCAGCGGGGAATTGGGGAATGAAAAACTGTTTTTT	CASGELGNEKLFF
TRBV7-9	TRBJ1-1	.	once	TGTGCCAGCAGACCCAGGGGAGAGGTGACTGAAGCTTTCTTT	CASRPRGEVTEAFF
TRBV29-1	TRBJ2-7	TRBD2	.	TGCAGCGTTGGTGGGGGGGAGACCTACGAGCAGTACTTC	CSVGGGETYEQYF
TRBV27	TRBJ2-7	TRBD1	.	TGTGCCAGCAGTCCGACAGGGTTCTACGAGCAGTACTTC	CASSPTGFYEQYF
TRBV11-2	TRBJ2-2	.	.	TGTGCCAGCAGCCTCCAGGGCCGGCGGTCCGGGGAGCTGTTTTTT	CASSLQGRRSGELFF
TRBV6-5	TRBJ1-1	.	.	TGTGCCAGCAAACGGGGGCTTAACACTGAAGCTTTCTTT	CASKRGLNTEAFF
TRBV5-1	TRBJ2-7	TRBD2	.	TGCGCCAGCAGCTTAGCGGGAAGCTCCTACGAGCAGTACTTC	CASSLAGSSYEQYF
TRBV11-2	TRBJ1-1	.	.	TGTGCCAGCCCATTTGCCCTAACCGCTGAAGCTTTCTTT	CASPFALTAEAFF
TRBV7-9	TRBJ2-1	.	once	TGTGCCAGCAGGGGGGTGGCAGACAATGAGCAGTTCTTC	CASRGVADNEQFF
TRBV15	TRBJ1-1	.	once	TGTGCCACCAGCAGTAGGGGCGGGCGGAACACTGAAGCTTTCTTT	CATSSRGGRNTEAFF
TRBV6-5	TRBJ1-1	.	.	TGTGCCAGCAGTCCCTCGATCCCCCTGAACACTGAAGCTTTCTTT	CASSPSIPLNTEAFF